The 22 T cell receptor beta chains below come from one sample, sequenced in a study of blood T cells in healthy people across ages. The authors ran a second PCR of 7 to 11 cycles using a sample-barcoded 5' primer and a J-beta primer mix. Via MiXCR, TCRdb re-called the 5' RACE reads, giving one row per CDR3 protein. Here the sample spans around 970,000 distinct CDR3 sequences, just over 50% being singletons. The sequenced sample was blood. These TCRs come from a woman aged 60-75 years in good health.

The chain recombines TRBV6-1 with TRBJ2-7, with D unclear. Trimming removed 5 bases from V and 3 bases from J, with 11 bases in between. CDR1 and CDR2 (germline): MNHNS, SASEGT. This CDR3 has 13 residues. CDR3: CASSLRANYEQYF. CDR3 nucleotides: TGTGCCAGCAGTCTAAGGGCCAACTACGAGCAGTACTTC.

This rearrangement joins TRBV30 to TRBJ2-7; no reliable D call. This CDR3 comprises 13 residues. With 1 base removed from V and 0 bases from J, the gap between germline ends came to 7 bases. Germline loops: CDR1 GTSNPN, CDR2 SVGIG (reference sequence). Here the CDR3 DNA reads TGTGCCTGGAGTGACTGGGTCTCCTACGAGCAGTACTTC. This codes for CAWSDWVSYEQYF.

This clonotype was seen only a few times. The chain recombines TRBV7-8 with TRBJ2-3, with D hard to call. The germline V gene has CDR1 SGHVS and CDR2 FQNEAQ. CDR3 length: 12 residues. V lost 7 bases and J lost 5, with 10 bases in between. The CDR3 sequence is CASTLGGDTQYF. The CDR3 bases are TGTGCCAGCACGCTGGGTGGAGATACGCAGTATTTT.

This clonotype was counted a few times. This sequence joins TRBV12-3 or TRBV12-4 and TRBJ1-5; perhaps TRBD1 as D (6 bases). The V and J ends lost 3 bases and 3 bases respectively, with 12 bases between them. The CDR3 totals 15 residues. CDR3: CASSFPGQFNQPQHF. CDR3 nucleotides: TGTGCCAGCAGTTTCCCCGGACAGTTCAATCAGCCCCAGCATTTT.

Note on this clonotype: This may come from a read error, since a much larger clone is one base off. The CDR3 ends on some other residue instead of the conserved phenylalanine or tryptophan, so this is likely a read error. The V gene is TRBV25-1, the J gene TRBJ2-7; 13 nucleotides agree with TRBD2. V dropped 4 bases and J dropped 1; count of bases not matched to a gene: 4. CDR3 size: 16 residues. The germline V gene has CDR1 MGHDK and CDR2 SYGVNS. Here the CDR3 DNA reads TGTGCCAGCAGTGGAGGGACTAGCGGGGTATCCTACGAGCAGTACTTG. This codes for CASSGGTSGVSYEQYL.

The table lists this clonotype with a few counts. The CDR3, as DNA: TGCAGTGCTAGGGGACTAGCGGACGCCAATGAGCAGTTCTTC. It codes for CSARGLADANEQFF. The J gene is TRBJ2-1, the V gene TRBV20-1; 11 nucleotides agree with TRBD2. CDR3 size: 14 residues. Losses at the gene ends were 3 bases for V and 6 bases for J; bases not matched to a gene: 4. Germline V lookup: CDR1 DFQATT, CDR2 SNEGSKA (reference sequence).

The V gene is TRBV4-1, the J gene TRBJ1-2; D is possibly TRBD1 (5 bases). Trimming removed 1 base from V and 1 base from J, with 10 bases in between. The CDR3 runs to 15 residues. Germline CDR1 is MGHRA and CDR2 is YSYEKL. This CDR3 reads CASSQVGRDNYGYTF. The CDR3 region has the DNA TGCGCCAGCAGCCAAGTGGGCAGGGATAACTATGGCTACACCTTC.

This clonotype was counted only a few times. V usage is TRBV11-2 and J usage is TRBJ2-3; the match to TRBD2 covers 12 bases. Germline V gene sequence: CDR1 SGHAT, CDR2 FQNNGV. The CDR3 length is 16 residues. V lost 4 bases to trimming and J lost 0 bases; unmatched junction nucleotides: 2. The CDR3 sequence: CASSWTSGMSTDTQYF. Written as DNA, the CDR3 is TGTGCCAGCAGCTGGACTAGCGGGATGAGCACAGATACGCAGTATTTT.

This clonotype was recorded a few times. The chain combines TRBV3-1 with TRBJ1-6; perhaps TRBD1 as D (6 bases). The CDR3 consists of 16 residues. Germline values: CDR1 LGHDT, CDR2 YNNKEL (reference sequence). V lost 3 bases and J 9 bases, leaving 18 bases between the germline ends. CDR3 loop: CASSQFSDSWASPLHF. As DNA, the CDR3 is TGTGCCAGCAGCCAGTTCTCGGACAGCTGGGCTTCACCCCTCCACTTT.

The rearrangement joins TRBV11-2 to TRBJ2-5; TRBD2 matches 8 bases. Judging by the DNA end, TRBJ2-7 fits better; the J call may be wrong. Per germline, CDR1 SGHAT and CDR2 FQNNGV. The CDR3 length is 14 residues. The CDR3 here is CASSPGGGRYEQYF. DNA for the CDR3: TGTGCCAGCAGCCCCGGGGGGGGTAGGTACGAGCAGTACTTC.

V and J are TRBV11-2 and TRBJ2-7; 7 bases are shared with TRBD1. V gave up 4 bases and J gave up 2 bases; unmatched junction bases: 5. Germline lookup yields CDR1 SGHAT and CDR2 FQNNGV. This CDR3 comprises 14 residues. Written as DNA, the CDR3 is TGTGCCAGCAGCTCGTACGGGACAGCCTACGAGCAGTACTTC. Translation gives CASSSYGTAYEQYF.

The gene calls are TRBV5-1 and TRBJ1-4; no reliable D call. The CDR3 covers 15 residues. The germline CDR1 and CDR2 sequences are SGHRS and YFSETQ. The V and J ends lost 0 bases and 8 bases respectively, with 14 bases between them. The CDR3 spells CASSLGSGPEEKLFF. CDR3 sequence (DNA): TGCGCCAGCAGCTTGGGGTCCGGACCGGAGGAAAAACTGTTTTTT.

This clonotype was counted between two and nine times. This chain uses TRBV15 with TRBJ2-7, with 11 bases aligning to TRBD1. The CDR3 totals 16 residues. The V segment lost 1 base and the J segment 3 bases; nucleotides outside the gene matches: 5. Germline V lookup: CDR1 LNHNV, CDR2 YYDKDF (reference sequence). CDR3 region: CATSRAGQGADYEQYF. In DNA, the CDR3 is TGTGCCACCAGCAGAGCTGGACAGGGGGCCGACTACGAGCAGTACTTC.

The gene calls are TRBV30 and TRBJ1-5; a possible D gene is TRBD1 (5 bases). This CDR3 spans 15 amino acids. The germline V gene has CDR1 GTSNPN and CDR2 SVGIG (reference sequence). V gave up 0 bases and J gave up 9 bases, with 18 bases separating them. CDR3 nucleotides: TGTGCCTGGAGTGTACGGGGGGTAGCCCTGGGGCCCCAGCATTTT. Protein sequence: CAWSVRGVALGPQHF.

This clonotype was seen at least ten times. The CDR3 loop reads CASSRGQETQYF. The CDR3 coding sequence is TGTGCCAGCAGCAGGGGGCAAGAGACCCAGTACTTC. V usage is TRBV6-6 and J usage is TRBJ2-5; TRBD1 aligns across 7 bases. There are 12 residues in the CDR3. CDR1 is MNHNY and CDR2 is SVGAGI in the germline V gene (reference sequence). Germline trimming cut 6 bases from V and 2 bases from J; bases unmatched to any gene: 0.

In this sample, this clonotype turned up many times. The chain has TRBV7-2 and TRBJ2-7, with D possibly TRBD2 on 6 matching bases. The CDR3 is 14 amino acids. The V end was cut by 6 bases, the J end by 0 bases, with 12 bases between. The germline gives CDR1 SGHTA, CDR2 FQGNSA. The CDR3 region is CASRPGGSSYEQYF. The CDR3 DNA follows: TGTGCCAGCAGGCCTGGGGGGAGCTCCTACGAGCAGTACTTC.

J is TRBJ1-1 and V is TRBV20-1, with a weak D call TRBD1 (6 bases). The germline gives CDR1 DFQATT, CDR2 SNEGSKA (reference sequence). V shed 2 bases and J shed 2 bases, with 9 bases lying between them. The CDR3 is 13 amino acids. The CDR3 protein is CSARRTVNTEAFF. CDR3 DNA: TGCAGTGCTAGAAGGACAGTCAACACTGAAGCTTTCTTT.

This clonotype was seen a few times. CDR3 DNA sequence: TGTGCCACCAGCAGAAATCGGGGGGGCGAGCAGTACTTC. Its translation: CATSRNRGGEQYF. This chain uses TRBV15 with TRBJ2-7, with 8 bases that match TRBD2. Trimming at V came to 2 bases and at J to 6 bases, leaving 3 bases not matched to a gene. The CDR3 runs 13 residues. CDR1 LNHNV and CDR2 YYDKDF come from the germline V gene (reference sequence).

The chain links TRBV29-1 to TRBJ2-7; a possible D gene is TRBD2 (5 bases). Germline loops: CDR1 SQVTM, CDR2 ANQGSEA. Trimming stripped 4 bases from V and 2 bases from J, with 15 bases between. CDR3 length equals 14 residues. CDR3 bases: TGCAGCGTTGGATTTTCCGGGAACACCTACGAGCAGTACTTC. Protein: CSVGFSGNTYEQYF.

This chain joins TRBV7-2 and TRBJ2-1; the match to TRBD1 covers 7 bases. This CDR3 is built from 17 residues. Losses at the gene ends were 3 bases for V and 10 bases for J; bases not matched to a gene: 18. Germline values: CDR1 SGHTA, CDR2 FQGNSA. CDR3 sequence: CASSLGPQGEILYEQFF. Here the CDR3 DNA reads TGTGCCAGCAGCTTGGGTCCCCAGGGGGAGATCCTCTACGAGCAGTTCTTC. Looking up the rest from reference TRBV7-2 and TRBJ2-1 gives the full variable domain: GAGVSQSPSNKVTEKGKDVELRCDPISGHTALYWYRQSLGQGLEFLIYFQGNSAPDKSGLPSDRFSAERTGGSVSTLTIQRTQQEDSAVYLCASSLGPQGEILYEQFFGPGTRLTVL.

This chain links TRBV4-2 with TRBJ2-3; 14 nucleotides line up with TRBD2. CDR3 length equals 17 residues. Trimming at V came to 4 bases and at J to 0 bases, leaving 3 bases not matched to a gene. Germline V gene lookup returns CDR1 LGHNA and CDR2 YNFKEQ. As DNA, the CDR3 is TGTGCCAGCAGCCGACTAGCGGGAGGGCCTAGCACAGATACGCAGTATTTT. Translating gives CASSRLAGGPSTDTQYF.

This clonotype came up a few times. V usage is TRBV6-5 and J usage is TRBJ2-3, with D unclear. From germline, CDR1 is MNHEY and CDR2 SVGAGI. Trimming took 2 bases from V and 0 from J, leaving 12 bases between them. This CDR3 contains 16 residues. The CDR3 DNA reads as TGTGCCAGCAGTTACAGGGTGGGCGGTAGCACAGATACGCAGTATTTT. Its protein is CASSYRVGGSTDTQYF.